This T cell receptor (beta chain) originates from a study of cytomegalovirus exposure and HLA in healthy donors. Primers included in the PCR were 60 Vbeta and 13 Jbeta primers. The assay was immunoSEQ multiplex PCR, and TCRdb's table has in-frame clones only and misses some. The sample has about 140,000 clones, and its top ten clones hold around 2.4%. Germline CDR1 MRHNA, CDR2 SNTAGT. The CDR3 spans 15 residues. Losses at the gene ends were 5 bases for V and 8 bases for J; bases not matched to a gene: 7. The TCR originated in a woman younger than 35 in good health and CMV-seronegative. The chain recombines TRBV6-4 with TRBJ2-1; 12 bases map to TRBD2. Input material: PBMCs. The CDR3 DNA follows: TGTGCCAGCAGTAGACTAGCGGGAGCCAACGATGAGCAGTTCTTC. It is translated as CASSRLAGANDEQFF.